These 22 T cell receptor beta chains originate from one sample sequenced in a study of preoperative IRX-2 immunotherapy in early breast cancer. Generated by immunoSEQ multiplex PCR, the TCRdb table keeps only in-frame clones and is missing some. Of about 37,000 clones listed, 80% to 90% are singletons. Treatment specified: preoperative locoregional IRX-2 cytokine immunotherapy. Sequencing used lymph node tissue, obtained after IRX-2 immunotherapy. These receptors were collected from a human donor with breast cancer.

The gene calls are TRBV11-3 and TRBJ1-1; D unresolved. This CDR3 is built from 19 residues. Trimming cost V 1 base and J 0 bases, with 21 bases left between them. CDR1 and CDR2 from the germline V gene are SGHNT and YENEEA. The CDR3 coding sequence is TGTGCCAGCAGCTTAGTCGGTCAAAGCCGGTCGCACATGAACACTGAAGCTTTCTTT. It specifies CASSLVGQSRSHMNTEAFF.

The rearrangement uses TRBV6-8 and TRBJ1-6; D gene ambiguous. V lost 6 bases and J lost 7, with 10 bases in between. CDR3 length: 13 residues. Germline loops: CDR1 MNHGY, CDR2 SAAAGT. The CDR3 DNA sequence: TGTGCCAGCAGCCTAGGTGGGAATTCACCCCTCCACTTT. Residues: CASSLGGNSPLHF.

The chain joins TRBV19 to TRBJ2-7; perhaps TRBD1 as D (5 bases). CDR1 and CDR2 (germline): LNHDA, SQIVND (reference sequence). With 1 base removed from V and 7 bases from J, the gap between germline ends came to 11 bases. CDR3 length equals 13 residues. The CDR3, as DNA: TGTGCCAGTAGTATAGTTCAGGGTGAAGAGCAGTACTTC. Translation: CASSIVQGEEQYF.

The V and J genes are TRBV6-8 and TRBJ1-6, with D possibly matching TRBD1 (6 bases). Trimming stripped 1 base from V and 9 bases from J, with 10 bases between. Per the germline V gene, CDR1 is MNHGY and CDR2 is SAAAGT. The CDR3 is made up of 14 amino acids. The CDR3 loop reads CASSYLGRGSPLHF. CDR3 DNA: TGTGCCAGCAGTTACTTGGGCAGGGGTTCACCCCTCCACTTT.

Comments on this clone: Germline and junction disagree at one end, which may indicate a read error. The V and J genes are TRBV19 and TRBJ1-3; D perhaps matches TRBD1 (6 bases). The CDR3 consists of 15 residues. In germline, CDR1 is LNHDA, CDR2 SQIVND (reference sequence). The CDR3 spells CASSMDSDSGNIIYF. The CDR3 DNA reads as TGTGCCAGTAGTATGGACAGTGACTCTGGAAACATCATATATTTT.

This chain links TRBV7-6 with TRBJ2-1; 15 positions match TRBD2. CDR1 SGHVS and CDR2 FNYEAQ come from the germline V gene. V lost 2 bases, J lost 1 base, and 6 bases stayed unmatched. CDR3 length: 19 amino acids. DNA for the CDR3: TGTGCCAGCAGCTTAAAAGGACTAGCGGGGGGGTTGTCCTACAATGAGCAGTTCTTC. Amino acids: CASSLKGLAGGLSYNEQFF.

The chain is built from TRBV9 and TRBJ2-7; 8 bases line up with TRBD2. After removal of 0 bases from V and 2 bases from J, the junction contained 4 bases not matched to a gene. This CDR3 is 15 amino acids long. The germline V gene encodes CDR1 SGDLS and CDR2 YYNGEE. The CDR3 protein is CASSVGKRGPYEQYF. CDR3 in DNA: TGTGCCAGCAGCGTAGGTAAGCGGGGGCCCTACGAGCAGTACTTC.

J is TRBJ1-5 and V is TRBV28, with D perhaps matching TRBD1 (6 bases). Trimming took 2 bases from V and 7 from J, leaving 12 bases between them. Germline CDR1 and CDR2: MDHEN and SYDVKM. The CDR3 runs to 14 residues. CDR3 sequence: CASSLTQGRQPQHF. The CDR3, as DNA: TGTGCCAGCAGTTTAACACAGGGCCGCCAGCCCCAGCATTTT.

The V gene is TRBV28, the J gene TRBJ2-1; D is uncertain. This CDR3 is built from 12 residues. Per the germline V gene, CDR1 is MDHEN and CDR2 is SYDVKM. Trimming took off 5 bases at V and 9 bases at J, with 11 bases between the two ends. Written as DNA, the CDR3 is TGTGCCAGCAGTCCCTTTTTCTCTGAGCAGTTCTTC. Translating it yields CASSPFFSEQFF. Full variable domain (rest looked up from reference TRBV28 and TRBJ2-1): DVKVTQSSRYLVKRTGEKVFLECVQDMDHENMFWYRQDPGLGLRLIYFSYDVKMKEKGDIPEGYSVSREKKERFSLILESASTNQTSMYLCASSPFFSEQFFGPGTRLTVL.

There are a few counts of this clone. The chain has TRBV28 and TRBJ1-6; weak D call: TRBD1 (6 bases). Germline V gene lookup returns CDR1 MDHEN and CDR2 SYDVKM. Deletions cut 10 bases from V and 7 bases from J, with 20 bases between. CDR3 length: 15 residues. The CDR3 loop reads CATAGAGRGNSPLHF. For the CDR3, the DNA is TGTGCCACCGCGGGGGCGGGACGGGGGAATTCACCCCTCCACTTT.

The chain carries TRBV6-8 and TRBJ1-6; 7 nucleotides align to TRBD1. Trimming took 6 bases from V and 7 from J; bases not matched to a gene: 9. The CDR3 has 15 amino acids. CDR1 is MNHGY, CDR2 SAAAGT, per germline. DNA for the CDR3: TGTGCCAGCAGCTTTGGGACAGTACAAAATTCACCCCTCCACTTT. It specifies CASSFGTVQNSPLHF.

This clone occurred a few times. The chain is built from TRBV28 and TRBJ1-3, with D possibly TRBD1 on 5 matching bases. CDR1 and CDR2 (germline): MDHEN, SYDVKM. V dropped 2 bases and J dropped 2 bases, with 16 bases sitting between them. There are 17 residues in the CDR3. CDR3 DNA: TGTGCCAGCAGTTTACCCCAGGTCAGGGTAGCTGGAAACACCATATATTTT. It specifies CASSLPQVRVAGNTIYF. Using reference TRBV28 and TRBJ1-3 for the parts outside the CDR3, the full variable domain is DVKVTQSSRYLVKRTGEKVFLECVQDMDHENMFWYRQDPGLGLRLIYFSYDVKMKEKGDIPEGYSVSREKKERFSLILESASTNQTSMYLCASSLPQVRVAGNTIYFGEGSWLTVV.

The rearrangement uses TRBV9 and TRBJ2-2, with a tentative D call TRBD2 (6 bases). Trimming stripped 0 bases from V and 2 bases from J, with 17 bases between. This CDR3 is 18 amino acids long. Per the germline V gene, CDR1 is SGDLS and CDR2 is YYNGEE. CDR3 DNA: TGTGCCAGCAGCGTAGGAATCGGGACTCTGACCAACACCGGGGAGCTGTTTTTT. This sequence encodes CASSVGIGTLTNTGELFF.

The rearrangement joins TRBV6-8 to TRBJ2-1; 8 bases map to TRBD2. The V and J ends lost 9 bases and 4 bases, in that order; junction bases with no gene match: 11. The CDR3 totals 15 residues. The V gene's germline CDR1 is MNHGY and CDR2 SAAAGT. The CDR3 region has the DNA TGTGCCAGTCGAACCGGGGGGGGGCGGTACAATGAGCAGTTCTTC. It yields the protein CASRTGGGRYNEQFF.

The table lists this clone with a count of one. The CDR3: CASSRGDREGEKLFF. CDR3 nucleotide sequence: TGCGCCAGCAGCAGGGGAGACAGGGAGGGGGAAAAACTGTTTTTT. This chain uses TRBV5-1 with TRBJ1-4, with TRBD1 identical over 7 bases. Trimming at V came to 4 bases and at J to 8 bases, leaving 11 bases not matched to a gene. This CDR3 has 15 amino acids. In germline, CDR1 is SGHRS, CDR2 YFSETQ.

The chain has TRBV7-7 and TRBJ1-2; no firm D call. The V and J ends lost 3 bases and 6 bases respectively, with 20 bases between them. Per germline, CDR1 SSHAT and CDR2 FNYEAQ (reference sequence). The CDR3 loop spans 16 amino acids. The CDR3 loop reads CASSLSRTDLTDGYTF. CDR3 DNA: TGTGCCAGCAGCTTGTCAAGGACGGACCTGACCGATGGCTACACCTTC.

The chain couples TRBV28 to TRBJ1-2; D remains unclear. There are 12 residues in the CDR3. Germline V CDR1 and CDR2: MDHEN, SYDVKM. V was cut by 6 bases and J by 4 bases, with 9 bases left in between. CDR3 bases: TGTGCCAGCAGCGCGGGATCCTATGGCTACACCTTC. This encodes CASSAGSYGYTF.

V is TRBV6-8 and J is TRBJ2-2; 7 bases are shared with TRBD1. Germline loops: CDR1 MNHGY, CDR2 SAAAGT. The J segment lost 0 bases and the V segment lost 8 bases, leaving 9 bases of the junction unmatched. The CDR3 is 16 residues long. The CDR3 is CASSRQGYANTGELFF. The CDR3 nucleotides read TGTGCCAGCTCCCGACAGGGTTACGCGAACACCGGGGAGCTGTTTTTT.

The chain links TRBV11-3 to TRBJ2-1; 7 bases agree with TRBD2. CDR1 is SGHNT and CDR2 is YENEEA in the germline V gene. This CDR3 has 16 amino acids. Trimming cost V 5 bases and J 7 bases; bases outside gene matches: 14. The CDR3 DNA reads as TGTGCCAGCAGCCGACCACTAGCGTCGGGGCAAAATGAGCAGTTCTTC. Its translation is CASSRPLASGQNEQFF.

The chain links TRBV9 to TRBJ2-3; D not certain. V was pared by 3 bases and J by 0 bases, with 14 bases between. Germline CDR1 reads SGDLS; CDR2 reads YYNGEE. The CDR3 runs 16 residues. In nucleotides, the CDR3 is TGTGCCAGCAGCGAAAGAGCCGACCCAAGCACAGATACGCAGTATTTT. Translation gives CASSERADPSTDTQYF.

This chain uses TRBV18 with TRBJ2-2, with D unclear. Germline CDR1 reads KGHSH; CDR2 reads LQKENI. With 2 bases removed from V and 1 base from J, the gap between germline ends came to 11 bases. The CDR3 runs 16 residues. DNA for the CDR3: TGTGCCAGCTCACCAGTTGAGTTCCTGAACACCGGGGAGCTGTTTTTT. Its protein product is CASSPVEFLNTGELFF.

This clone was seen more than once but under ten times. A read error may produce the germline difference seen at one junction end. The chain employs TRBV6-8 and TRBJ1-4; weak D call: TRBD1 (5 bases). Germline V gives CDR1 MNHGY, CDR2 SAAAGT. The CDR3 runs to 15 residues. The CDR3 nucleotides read TGTGCCAGCAGTGACTCCGGGGGACGGAATGAAAAACTGTTTTTT. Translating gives CASSDSGGRNEKLFF.